This T cell receptor beta chain was documented in a study of immune heterogeneity within non-small cell lung tumors. Study-wide findings and caveats: While identical dominant CDR3 beta clonotypes recurred across tumor sites within a patient, high-frequency clones unique to individual sites also appeared.

With approximately 650 ng used per sample, the template was genomic DNA from bulk tumor. Several biopsies per primary tumor, spaced far apart, were taken during surgery. These patients got curative surgery after being newly diagnosed with untreated non-small cell lung cancer. A few counts support this clonotype. As yet, its antigen is unknown. The TCR beta CDR3 region underwent multiplex PCR amplification with 32 V and 13 J primers. TCRdb itself ran the multiplex PCR reads through MiXCR, one entry per CDR3 protein. The sample lists around 29,000 distinct CDR3 sequences; approximately 30% were seen once. The V end was cut by 4 bases, the J end by 0 bases, with 11 bases between. The CDR3 spans 15 residues. Germline loops: CDR1 SGHAT, CDR2 FQNNGV.

This TCR was recovered from a man aged 40-49 years with non-small cell lung cancer. The V and J genes are TRBV11-2 and TRBJ2-3; D is ambiguous. Sequenced sample: lung tumor tissue. CDR3 amino acids: CASSSTAASTDTQYF. The DNA of the CDR3 is TGTGCCAGCAGCTCAACCGCGGCCAGCACAGATACGCAGTATTTT.